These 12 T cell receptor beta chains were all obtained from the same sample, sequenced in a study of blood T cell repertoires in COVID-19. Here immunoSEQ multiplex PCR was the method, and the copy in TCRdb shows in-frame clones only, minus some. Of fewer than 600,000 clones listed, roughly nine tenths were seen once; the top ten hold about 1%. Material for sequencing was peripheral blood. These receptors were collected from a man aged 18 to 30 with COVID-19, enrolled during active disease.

CDR3 protein: CATRGTGVGTEAFF. CDR3 sequence (DNA): TGTGCCACCCGGGGAACAGGGGTCGGCACTGAAGCTTTCTTT. V gene TRBV27 combines with J gene TRBJ1-1, with 7 bases fitting TRBD1. The V segment lost 10 bases and the J segment 4 bases; nucleotides outside the gene matches: 12. Germline V lookup: CDR1 MNHEY, CDR2 SMNVEV (reference sequence). The CDR3 is 14 residues long.

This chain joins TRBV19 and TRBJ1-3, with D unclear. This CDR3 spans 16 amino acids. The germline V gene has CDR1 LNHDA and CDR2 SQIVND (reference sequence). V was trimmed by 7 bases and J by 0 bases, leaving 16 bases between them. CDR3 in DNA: TGTGCCAGTACCCCATCGGGCGGGCCCTCTGGAAACACCATATATTTT. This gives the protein CASTPSGGPSGNTIYF.

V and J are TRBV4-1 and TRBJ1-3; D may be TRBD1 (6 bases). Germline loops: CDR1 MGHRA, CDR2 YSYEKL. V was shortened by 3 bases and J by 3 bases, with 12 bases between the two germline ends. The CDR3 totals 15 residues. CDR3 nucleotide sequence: TGCGCCAGCAGCCAGCCCCAGGGGTATGGAAACACCATATATTTT. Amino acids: CASSQPQGYGNTIYF.

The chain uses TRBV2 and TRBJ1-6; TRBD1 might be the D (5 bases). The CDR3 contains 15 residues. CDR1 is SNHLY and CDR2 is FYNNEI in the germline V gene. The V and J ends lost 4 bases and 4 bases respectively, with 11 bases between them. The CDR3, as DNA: TGTGCCAGCAGTGGGTTTCGACAGTATAATTCACCCCTCCACTTT. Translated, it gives CASSGFRQYNSPLHF.

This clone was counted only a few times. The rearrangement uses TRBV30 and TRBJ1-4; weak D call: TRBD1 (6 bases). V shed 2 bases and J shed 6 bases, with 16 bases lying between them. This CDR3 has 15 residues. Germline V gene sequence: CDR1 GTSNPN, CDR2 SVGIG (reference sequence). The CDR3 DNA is TGTGCCTGGAGTCGGACGGACAGCCGTTATGAAAAACTGTTTTTT. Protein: CAWSRTDSRYEKLFF.

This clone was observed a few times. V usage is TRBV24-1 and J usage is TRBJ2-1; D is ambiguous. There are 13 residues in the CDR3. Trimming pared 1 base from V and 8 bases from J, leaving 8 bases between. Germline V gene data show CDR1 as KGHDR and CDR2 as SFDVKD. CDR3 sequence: CATSDFWLDEQFF. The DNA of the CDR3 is TGTGCCACCAGTGATTTTTGGCTGGATGAGCAGTTCTTC.

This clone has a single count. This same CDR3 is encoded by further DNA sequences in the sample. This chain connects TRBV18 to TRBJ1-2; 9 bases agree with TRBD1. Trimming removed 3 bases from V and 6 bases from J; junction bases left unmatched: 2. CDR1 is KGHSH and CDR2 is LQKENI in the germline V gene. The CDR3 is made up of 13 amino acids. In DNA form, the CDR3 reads TGTGCCAGCTCACCCGGGACAGGGCATGGCTACACCTTC. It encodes CASSPGTGHGYTF. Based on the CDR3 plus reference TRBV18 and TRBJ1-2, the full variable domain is NAGVMQNPRHLVRRRGQEARLRCSPMKGHSHVYWYRQLPEEGLKFMVYLQKENIIDESGMPKERFSAEFPKEGPSILRIQQVVRGDSAAYFCASSPGTGHGYTFGSGTRLTVV.

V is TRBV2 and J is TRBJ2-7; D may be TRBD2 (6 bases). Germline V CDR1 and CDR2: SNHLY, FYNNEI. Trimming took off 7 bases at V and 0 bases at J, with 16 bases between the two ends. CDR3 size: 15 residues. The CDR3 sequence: CASINPGRSSYEQYF. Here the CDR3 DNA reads TGTGCCAGCATTAACCCAGGGAGGAGCTCCTACGAGCAGTACTTC.

CDR3 loop: CASSPYGQLNQPQHF. The CDR3 DNA is TGTGCCAGCAGTCCCTACGGACAGCTCAATCAGCCCCAGCATTTT. The chain links TRBV27 to TRBJ1-5; a weak D match, TRBD1 (6 bases). Germline V gene data show CDR1 as MNHEY and CDR2 as SMNVEV (reference sequence). V dropped 5 bases and J dropped 3 bases, with 14 bases sitting between them. CDR3 length equals 15 residues.

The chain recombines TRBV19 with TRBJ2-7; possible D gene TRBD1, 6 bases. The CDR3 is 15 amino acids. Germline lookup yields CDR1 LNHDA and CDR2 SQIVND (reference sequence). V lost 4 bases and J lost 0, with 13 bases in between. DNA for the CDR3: TGTGCCAGTAGTACGGGACACACCGTCTCCTACGAGCAGTACTTC. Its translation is CASSTGHTVSYEQYF.

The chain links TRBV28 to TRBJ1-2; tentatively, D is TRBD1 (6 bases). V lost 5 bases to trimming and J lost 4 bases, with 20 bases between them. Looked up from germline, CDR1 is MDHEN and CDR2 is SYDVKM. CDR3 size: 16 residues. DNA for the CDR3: TGTGCCAGCAGTCCTCTGGGGGCGGGGGGCGGCTATGGCTACACCTTC. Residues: CASSPLGAGGGYGYTF.

This chain's CDR3 is CASIPGTGDGTEAFF. CDR3 sequence (DNA): TGTGCCAGCATCCCCGGGACAGGGGATGGTACTGAAGCTTTCTTT. The V call is TRBV2, the J call TRBJ1-1; 10 positions agree with TRBD1. Losses at the gene ends were 7 bases for V and 5 bases for J; bases not matched to a gene: 10. Germline CDR1 reads SNHLY; CDR2 reads FYNNEI. The CDR3 is 15 amino acids.